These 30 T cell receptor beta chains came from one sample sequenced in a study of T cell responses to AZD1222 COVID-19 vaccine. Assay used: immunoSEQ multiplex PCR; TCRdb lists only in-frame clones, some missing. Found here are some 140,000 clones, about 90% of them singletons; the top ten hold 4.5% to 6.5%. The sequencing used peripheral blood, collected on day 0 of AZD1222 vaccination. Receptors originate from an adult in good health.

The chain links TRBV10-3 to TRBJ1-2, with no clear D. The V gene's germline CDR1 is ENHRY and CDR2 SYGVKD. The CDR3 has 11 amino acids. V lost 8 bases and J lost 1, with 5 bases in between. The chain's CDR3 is CAIEGNYGYTF. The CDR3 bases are TGTGCCATCGAGGGTAACTATGGCTACACCTTC.

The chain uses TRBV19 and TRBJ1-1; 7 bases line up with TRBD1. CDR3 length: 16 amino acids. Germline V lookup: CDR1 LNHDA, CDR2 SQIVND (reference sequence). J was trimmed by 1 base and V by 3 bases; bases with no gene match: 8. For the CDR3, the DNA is TGTGCCAGTAGTATCATGAGGGGGCGACGGAACACTGAAGCTTTCTTT. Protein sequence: CASSIMRGRRNTEAFF. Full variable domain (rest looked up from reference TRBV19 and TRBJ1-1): DGGITQSPKYLFRKEGQNVTLSCEQNLNHDAMYWYRQDPGQGLRLIYYSQIVNDFQKGDIAEGYSVSREKKESFPLTVTSAQKNPTAFYLCASSIMRGRRNTEAFFGQGTRLTVV.

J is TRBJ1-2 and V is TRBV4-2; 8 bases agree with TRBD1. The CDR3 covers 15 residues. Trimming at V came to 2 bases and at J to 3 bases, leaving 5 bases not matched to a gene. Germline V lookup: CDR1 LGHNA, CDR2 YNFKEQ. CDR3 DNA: TGTGCCAGCAGCCAAACCGGGACAGGTGACTATGGCTACACCTTC. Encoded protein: CASSQTGTGDYGYTF.

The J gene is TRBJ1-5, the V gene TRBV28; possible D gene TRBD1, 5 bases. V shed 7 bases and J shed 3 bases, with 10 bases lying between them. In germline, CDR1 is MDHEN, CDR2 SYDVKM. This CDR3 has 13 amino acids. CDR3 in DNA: TGTGCCAGCACCCTGGGGCCCAATCAGCCCCAGCATTTT. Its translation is CASTLGPNQPQHF.

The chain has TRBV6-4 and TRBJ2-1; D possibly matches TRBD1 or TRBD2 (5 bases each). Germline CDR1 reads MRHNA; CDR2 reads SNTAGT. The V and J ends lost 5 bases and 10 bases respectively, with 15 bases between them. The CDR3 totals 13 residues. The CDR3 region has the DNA TGTGCCAGCAGTTACGGGACCGCCCACGAGCAGTTCTTC. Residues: CASSYGTAHEQFF.

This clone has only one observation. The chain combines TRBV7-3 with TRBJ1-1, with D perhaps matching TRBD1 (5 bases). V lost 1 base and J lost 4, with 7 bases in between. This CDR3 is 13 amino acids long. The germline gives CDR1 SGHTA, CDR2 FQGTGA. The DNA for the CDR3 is TGTGCCAGCAGCTTAAAGGGGAGCACTGAAGCTTTCTTT. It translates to CASSLKGSTEAFF.

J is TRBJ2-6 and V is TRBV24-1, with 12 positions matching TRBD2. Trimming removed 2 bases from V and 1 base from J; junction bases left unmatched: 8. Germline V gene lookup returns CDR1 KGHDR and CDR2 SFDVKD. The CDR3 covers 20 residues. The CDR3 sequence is CATSDSIPSGRASGANVLTF. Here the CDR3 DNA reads TGTGCCACCAGTGATTCTATACCTAGCGGGAGGGCGTCTGGGGCCAACGTCCTGACTTTC.

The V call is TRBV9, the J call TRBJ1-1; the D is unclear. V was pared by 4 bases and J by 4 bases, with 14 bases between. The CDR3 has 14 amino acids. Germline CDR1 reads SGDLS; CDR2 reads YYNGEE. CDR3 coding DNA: TGTGCCAGCAGCCCTACGGGAATGAGCACTGAAGCTTTCTTT. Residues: CASSPTGMSTEAFF.

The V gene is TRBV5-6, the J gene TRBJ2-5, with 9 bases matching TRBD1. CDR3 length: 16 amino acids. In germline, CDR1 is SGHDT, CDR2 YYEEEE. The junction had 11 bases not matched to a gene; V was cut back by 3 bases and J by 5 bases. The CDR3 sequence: CASSWDREVGGETQYF. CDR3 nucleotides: TGTGCCAGCAGCTGGGACAGGGAGGTGGGTGGGGAGACCCAGTACTTC.

The CDR3 region is CASSTTDPTHEQYF. The CDR3 nucleotides read TGTGCCAGTAGTACGACAGATCCAACGCACGAGCAGTACTTC. This chain connects TRBV19 to TRBJ2-7; the D gene is possibly TRBD1 (5 bases). This CDR3 has 14 residues. Trimming removed 4 bases at V and 5 bases at J, with 15 bases between. Germline CDR1 and CDR2: LNHDA and SQIVND (reference sequence).

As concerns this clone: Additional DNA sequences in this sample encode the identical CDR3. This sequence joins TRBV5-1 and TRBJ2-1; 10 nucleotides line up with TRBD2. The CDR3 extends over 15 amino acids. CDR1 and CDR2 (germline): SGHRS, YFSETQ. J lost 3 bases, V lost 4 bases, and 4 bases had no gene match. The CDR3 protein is CASSRTSGGYNEQFF. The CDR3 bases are TGCGCCAGCAGCAGGACTAGCGGTGGCTACAATGAGCAGTTCTTC.

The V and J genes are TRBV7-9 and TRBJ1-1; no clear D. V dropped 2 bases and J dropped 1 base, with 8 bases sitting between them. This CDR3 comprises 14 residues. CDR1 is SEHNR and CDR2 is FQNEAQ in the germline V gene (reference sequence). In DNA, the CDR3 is TGTGCCAGCAGCTTATCAGCGGGGAACACTGAAGCTTTCTTT. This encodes CASSLSAGNTEAFF. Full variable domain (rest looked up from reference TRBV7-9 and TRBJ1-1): DTGVSQNPRHKITKRGQNVTFRCDPISEHNRLYWYRQTLGQGPEFLTYFQNEAQLEKSRLLSDRFSAERPKGSFSTLEIQRTEQGDSAMYLCASSLSAGNTEAFFGQGTRLTVV.

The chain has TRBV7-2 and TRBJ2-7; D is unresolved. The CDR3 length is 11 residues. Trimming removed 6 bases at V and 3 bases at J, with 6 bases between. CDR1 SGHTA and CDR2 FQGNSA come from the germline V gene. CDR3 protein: CASSSHYEQYF. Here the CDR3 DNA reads TGTGCCAGCAGTTCTCACTACGAGCAGTACTTC.

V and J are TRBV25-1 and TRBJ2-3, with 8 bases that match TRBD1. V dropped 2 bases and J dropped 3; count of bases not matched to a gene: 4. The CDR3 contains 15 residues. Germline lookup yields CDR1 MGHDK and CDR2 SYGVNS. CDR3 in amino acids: CASSEGQGDTDTQYF. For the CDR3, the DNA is TGTGCCAGCAGTGAAGGACAGGGCGATACAGATACGCAGTATTTT.

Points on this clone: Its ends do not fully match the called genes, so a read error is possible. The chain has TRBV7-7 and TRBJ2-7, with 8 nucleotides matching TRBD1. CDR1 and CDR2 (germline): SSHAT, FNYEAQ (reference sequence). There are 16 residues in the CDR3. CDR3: CASSLSLTGDRREQYF. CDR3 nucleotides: TGTGCTAGCAGCTTATCTCTGACAGGGGACCGTCGCGAGCAGTACTTC.

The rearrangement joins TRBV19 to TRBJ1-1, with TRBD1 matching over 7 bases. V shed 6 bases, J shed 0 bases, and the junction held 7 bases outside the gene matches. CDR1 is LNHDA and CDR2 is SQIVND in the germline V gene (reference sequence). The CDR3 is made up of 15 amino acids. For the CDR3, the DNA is TGTGCCAGTAGGACCGGACAGGAGATGAACACTGAAGCTTTCTTT. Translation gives CASRTGQEMNTEAFF.

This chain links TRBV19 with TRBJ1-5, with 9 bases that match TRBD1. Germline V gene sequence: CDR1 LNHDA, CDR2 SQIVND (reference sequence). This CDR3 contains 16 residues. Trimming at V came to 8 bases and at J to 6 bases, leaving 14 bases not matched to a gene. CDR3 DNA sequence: TGTGCCAGTGAAGATACGGGACAGGGCATAAGTCAGCCCCAGCATTTT. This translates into CASEDTGQGISQPQHF.

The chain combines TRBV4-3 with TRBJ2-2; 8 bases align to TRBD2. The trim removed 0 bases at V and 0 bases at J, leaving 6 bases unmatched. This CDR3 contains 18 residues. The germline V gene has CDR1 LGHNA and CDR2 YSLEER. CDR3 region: CASSQDNSGAANTGELFF. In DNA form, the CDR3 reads TGCGCCAGCAGCCAAGATAATAGCGGGGCCGCGAACACCGGGGAGCTGTTTTTT.

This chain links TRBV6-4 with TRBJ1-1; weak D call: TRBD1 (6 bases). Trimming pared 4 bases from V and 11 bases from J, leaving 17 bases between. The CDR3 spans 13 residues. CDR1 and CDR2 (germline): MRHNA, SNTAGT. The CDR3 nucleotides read TGTGCCAGCAGTGCCGACCAACAGGGTCGCGCTTTCTTT. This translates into CASSADQQGRAFF.

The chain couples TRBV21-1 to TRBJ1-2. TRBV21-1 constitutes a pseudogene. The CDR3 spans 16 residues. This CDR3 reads CASSKVGGGCGYGYTF. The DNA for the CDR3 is TGTGCCAGCAGCAAAGTGGGAGGCGGCTGTGGGTATGGCTACACCTTC.

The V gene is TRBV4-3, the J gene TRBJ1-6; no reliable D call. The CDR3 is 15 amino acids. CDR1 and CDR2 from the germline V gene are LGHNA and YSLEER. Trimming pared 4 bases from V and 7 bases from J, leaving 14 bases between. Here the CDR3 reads CASSRRPGQNSPLHF. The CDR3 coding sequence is TGCGCCAGCAGCCGCAGACCGGGCCAGAATTCACCCCTCCACTTT.

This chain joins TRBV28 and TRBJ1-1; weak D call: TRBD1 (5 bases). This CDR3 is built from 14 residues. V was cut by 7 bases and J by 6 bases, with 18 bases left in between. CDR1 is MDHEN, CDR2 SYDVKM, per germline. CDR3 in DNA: TGTGCCAGCACCCCGGGGAGGGGCAGCGCTGAAGCTTTCTTT. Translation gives CASTPGRGSAEAFF. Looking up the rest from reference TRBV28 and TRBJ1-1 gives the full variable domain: DVKVTQSSRYLVKRTGEKVFLECVQDMDHENMFWYRQDPGLGLRLIYFSYDVKMKEKGDIPEGYSVSREKKERFSLILESASTNQTSMYLCASTPGRGSAEAFFGQGTRLTVV.

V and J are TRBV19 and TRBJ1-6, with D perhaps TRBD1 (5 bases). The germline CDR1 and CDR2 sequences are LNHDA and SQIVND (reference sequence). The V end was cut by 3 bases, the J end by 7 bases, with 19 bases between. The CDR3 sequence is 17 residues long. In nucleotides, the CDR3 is TGTGCCAGTAGTATCGCCCCAGGGATGACGAGAAATTCACCCCTCCACTTT. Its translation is CASSIAPGMTRNSPLHF.

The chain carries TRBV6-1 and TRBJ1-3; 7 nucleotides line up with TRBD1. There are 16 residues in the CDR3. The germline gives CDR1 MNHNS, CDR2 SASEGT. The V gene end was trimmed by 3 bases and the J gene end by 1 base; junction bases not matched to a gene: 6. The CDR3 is CASSDGQEVSGNTIYF. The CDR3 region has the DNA TGTGCCAGCAGTGATGGACAGGAGGTATCTGGAAACACCATATATTTT.

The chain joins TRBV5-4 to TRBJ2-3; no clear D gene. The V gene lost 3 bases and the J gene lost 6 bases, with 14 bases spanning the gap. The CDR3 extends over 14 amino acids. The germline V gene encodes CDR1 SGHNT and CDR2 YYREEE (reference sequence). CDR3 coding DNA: TGTGCCAGCAGCTCTCTGTCCTATATGGATACGCAGTATTTT. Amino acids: CASSSLSYMDTQYF.

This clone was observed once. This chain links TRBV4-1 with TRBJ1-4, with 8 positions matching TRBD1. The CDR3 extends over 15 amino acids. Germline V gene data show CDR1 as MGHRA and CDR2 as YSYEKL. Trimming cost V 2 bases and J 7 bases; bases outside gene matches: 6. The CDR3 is CASSQMNRGSEKLFF. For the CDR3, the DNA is TGCGCCAGCAGCCAAATGAACAGGGGGAGTGAAAAACTGTTTTTT.

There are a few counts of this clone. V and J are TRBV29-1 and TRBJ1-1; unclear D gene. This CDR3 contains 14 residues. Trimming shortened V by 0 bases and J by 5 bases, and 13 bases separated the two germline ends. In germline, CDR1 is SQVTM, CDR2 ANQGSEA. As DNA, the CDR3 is TGCAGCGTTGAAGAGGGCAGGAGGCAGACTGAAGCTTTCTTT. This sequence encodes CSVEEGRRQTEAFF.

In nucleotides, the CDR3 is TGTGCCACCAGTGATGAACCGGGAGCAACAGATACGCAGTATTTT. As protein: CATSDEPGATDTQYF. V gene TRBV24-1 combines with J gene TRBJ2-3; D may be TRBD2 (6 bases). This CDR3 is built from 15 residues. The V end lost 3 bases, the J end lost 3 bases, and 12 bases lay between the germline ends. CDR1 KGHDR and CDR2 SFDVKD come from the germline V gene.

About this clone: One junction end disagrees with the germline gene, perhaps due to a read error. The CDR3 DNA sequence: TGTGCCAGCACCGACGGACTAGCGGAGCTCTACGGGCAGTACTTC. Translated, it gives CASTDGLAELYGQYF. The V call is TRBV7-2, the J call TRBJ2-7, with 10 bases lining up with TRBD2. This CDR3 comprises 15 residues. Germline CDR1 reads SGHTA; CDR2 reads FQGNSA.

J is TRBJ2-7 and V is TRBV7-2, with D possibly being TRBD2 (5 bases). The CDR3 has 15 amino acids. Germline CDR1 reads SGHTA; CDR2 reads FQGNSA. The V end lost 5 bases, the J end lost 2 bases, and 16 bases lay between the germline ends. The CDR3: CASSQEAVAPYEQYF. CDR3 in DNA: TGTGCCAGCAGCCAGGAGGCTGTCGCCCCCTACGAGCAGTACTTC.